One sample yielded the 25 T cell receptor beta chains listed below, sequenced in a study of cytomegalovirus exposure and HLA in healthy donors. Amplification used 60 Vbeta primers and 13 Jbeta primers. TCRdb's copy holds only in-frame clones and misses some; the assay was immunoSEQ multiplex PCR. Of 95,000 to 150,000 clones listed, 73% are singletons. Sequenced input: PBMCs. The receptors shown here come from a woman aged 40 to 49 in good health and CMV-seronegative.

The V gene is TRBV10-2, the J gene TRBJ2-4, with D possibly being TRBD1 (6 bases). The CDR3 contains 15 residues. Germline V gene data show CDR1 as WSHSY and CDR2 as SAAADI. V gave up 6 bases and J gave up 8 bases, with 20 bases separating them. The CDR3: CASSRQAGMRDIQYF. CDR3 sequence (DNA): TGCGCCAGCAGCCGACAGGCCGGGATGAGGGACATTCAGTACTTC.

CDR3 region: CASSQGRGRTGEQFF. DNA for the CDR3: TGTGCCAGCAGCCAAGGAAGAGGGAGAACCGGTGAGCAGTTCTTC. The chain links TRBV14 to TRBJ2-1; TRBD2 might be the D (5 bases). The V end lost 1 base, the J end lost 9 bases, and 16 bases lay between the germline ends. Looked up from germline, CDR1 is SGHDN and CDR2 is FVKESK. The CDR3 runs 15 residues.

The gene calls are TRBV7-8 and TRBJ2-1, with unresolved D. The length of the CDR3 is 15 residues. From germline, CDR1 is SGHVS and CDR2 FQNEAQ. Trimming took 5 bases from V and 4 from J, leaving 15 bases between them. CDR3 amino acids: CASSTYSWAYNEQFF. For the CDR3, the DNA is TGTGCCAGCAGCACCTACTCGTGGGCTTACAATGAGCAGTTCTTC.

The chain joins TRBV9 to TRBJ2-5; 7 bases line up with TRBD2. The ends lost 2 bases at V and 2 bases at J; junction bases unmatched: 9. Germline lookup yields CDR1 SGDLS and CDR2 YYNGEE. The CDR3 is 16 residues long. The CDR3 loop reads CASSVGVLAAQETQYF. CDR3 in DNA: TGTGCCAGCAGCGTTGGGGTCCTAGCGGCGCAAGAGACCCAGTACTTC.

The gene calls are TRBV27 and TRBJ2-6; TRBD1 agrees at 9 bases. Germline trimming cut 5 bases from V and 1 base from J; bases unmatched to any gene: 6. The CDR3 sequence is 17 residues long. The V gene's germline CDR1 is MNHEY and CDR2 SMNVEV (reference sequence). CDR3 region: CASSLDRGESGANVLTF. In DNA form, the CDR3 reads TGTGCCAGCAGTCTGGACAGGGGAGAGTCTGGGGCCAACGTCCTGACTTTC.

The chain uses TRBV12-1 and TRBJ2-2; the D call TRBD2 from the table was never checked on the DNA. TRBV12-1 is described as a pseudogene. The CDR3 loop spans 11 amino acids. The DNA for the CDR3 is TGCGTTTGGAGGAACACCGGGGAGCTGTTTTTT. It yields the protein CVWRNTGELFF.

V is TRBV5-1 and J is TRBJ2-3; no clear D. The germline CDR1 and CDR2 sequences are SGHRS and YFSETQ. The V end lost 3 bases, the J end lost 6 bases, and 17 bases lay between the germline ends. This CDR3 comprises 15 residues. As DNA, the CDR3 is TGCGCCAGCAGCTCCTCCGGGTCCCCCGAGGATACGCAGTATTTT. As protein: CASSSSGSPEDTQYF. Using reference TRBV5-1 and TRBJ2-3 for the parts outside the CDR3, the full variable domain is KAGVTQTPRYLIKTRGQQVTLSCSPISGHRSVSWYQQTPGQGLQFLFEYFSETQRNKGNFPGRFSGRQFSNSRSEMNVSTLELGDSALYLCASSSSGSPEDTQYFGPGTRLTVL.

Written as DNA, the CDR3 is TGTGCCAGCAGCGTAGCGACTAGCGTCAACAATGAGCAGTTCTTC. This sequence encodes CASSVATSVNNEQFF. The chain employs TRBV9 and TRBJ2-1; 8 bases match TRBD2. V dropped 0 bases and J dropped 5; count of bases not matched to a gene: 4. Per the germline V gene, CDR1 is SGDLS and CDR2 is YYNGEE. The CDR3 loop spans 15 amino acids.

This rearrangement joins TRBV9 to TRBJ1-2; TRBD1 matches at 7 bases. V trimming: 3 bases; J trimming: 2 bases; junction bases outside the gene matches: 4. Germline V CDR1 and CDR2: SGDLS, YYNGEE. This CDR3 contains 14 residues. CDR3 coding DNA: TGTGCCAGCAGCGACAAGACAGGGAACTATGGCTACACCTTC. Residues: CASSDKTGNYGYTF.

The chain couples TRBV19 to TRBJ1-1, with 7 nucleotides matching TRBD1. Germline lookup yields CDR1 LNHDA and CDR2 SQIVND (reference sequence). The CDR3 is 14 amino acids. V was pared by 6 bases and J by 6 bases, with 10 bases of the junction left unmatched. CDR3 amino acids: CASRGTEGRAEAFF. CDR3 sequence (DNA): TGTGCCAGTAGGGGGACAGAGGGAAGAGCTGAAGCTTTCTTT.

The chain carries TRBV30 and TRBJ2-1, with 7 bases lining up with TRBD1. V was pared by 2 bases and J by 3 bases, with 7 bases of the junction left unmatched. The CDR3 runs 15 residues. Germline V gene lookup returns CDR1 GTSNPN and CDR2 SVGIG (reference sequence). This CDR3 is CAWSRPGQSYNEQFF. The DNA for the CDR3 is TGTGCCTGGAGTCGTCCGGGACAGAGCTACAATGAGCAGTTCTTC.

The J gene is TRBJ2-7, the V gene TRBV7-9; 8 bases agree with TRBD2. Germline values: CDR1 SEHNR, CDR2 FQNEAQ (reference sequence). CDR3 size: 15 residues. The ends lost 10 bases at V and 1 base at J; junction bases unmatched: 12. The CDR3 bases are TGTGCCACCGACCCCCGGGAGGGCCGGTCCTACGAGCAGTACTTC. It is translated as CATDPREGRSYEQYF. The full variable domain, its missing parts supplied by reference TRBV7-9 and TRBJ2-7, is DTGVSQNPRHKITKRGQNVTFRCDPISEHNRLYWYRQTLGQGPEFLTYFQNEAQLEKSRLLSDRFSAERPKGSFSTLEIQRTEQGDSAMYLCATDPREGRSYEQYFGPGTRLTVT.

The rearrangement uses TRBV9 and TRBJ2-7; the match to TRBD2 covers 10 bases. The germline V gene encodes CDR1 SGDLS and CDR2 YYNGEE. V shed 3 bases and J 5 bases; nucleotides not matched to a gene: 8. This CDR3 has 15 amino acids. The CDR3 protein is CASSATGTSVHEQYF. CDR3 in DNA: TGTGCCAGCAGCGCTACCGGGACTAGCGTCCACGAGCAGTACTTC.

The table lists this clone with a few counts. The chain's CDR3 is CASSRSSGSTDTQYF. For the CDR3, the DNA is TGTGCCAGCAGCCGATCGAGCGGAAGCACAGATACGCAGTATTTT. The rearrangement links TRBV7-8 to TRBJ2-3; D is perhaps TRBD2 (5 bases). Trimming cost V 5 bases and J 0 bases, with 12 bases left between them. Germline CDR1 reads SGHVS; CDR2 reads FQNEAQ. There are 15 residues in the CDR3.

The chain uses TRBV9 and TRBJ1-1, with D unclear. From germline, CDR1 is SGDLS and CDR2 YYNGEE. The length of the CDR3 is 15 residues. V was shortened by 0 bases and J by 1 base, with 10 bases between the two germline ends. The CDR3 spells CASSVGLRANTEAFF. CDR3 coding DNA: TGTGCCAGCAGCGTAGGGTTGAGGGCGAACACTGAAGCTTTCTTT.

The chain joins TRBV10-3 to TRBJ1-1; maybe TRBD1 (5 bases). V gave up 0 bases and J gave up 3 bases, with 8 bases separating them. Looked up from germline, CDR1 is ENHRY and CDR2 is SYGVKD. The CDR3 sequence is 14 residues long. The CDR3 reads CAISESGRDTEAFF. The CDR3 coding sequence is TGTGCCATCAGTGAGTCTGGCAGGGACACTGAAGCTTTCTTT.

The chain employs TRBV18 and TRBJ2-7; 9 bases map to TRBD1. The V and J ends lost 8 bases and 6 bases, in that order; junction bases with no gene match: 8. The CDR3 contains 13 residues. Germline assignment: CDR1 KGHSH and CDR2 LQKENI. This CDR3 reads CASVPGQGIEQYF. In DNA, the CDR3 is TGTGCCAGCGTCCCGGGACAGGGTATCGAGCAGTACTTC. The full variable domain, in which reference TRBV18 and TRBJ2-7 provide the parts outside the CDR3, is NAGVMQNPRHLVRRRGQEARLRCSPMKGHSHVYWYRQLPEEGLKFMVYLQKENIIDESGMPKERFSAEFPKEGPSILRIQQVVRGDSAAYFCASVPGQGIEQYFGPGTRLTVT.

The chain employs TRBV5-1 and TRBJ1-1; maybe TRBD1 (5 bases). Trimming removed 1 base at V and 6 bases at J, with 16 bases between. The CDR3 length is 15 residues. Germline lookup yields CDR1 SGHRS and CDR2 YFSETQ. The CDR3 here is CASSLLAGRVAEAFF. The CDR3 coding sequence is TGCGCCAGCAGCTTGCTGGCCGGCAGGGTGGCTGAAGCTTTCTTT. Supplemented by reference TRBV5-1 and TRBJ1-1, the full variable domain reads KAGVTQTPRYLIKTRGQQVTLSCSPISGHRSVSWYQQTPGQGLQFLFEYFSETQRNKGNFPGRFSGRQFSNSRSEMNVSTLELGDSALYLCASSLLAGRVAEAFFGQGTRLTVV.

For this clone: At one end, the junction sequence differs from germline, possibly due to a read error. The rearrangement uses TRBV7-3 and TRBJ2-5; 10 bases match TRBD1. This CDR3 is built from 14 residues. Germline V gene lookup returns CDR1 SGHTA and CDR2 FQGTGA. CDR3 amino acids: CASSLGDRGETQYF. The CDR3 DNA follows: TGTGCCAGCAGCTTGGGGGACAGGGGAGAGACACAGTACTTC.

This sequence joins TRBV6-6 and TRBJ2-5, with TRBD2 identical over 9 bases. V shed 5 bases, J shed 8 bases, and the junction held 6 bases outside the gene matches. The CDR3 covers 13 residues. Germline V CDR1 and CDR2: MNHNY, SVGAGI (reference sequence). In DNA, the CDR3 is TGTGCCAGCAGTAGCGGGGGGTGGGGTACCCAGTACTTC. Amino acid sequence: CASSSGGWGTQYF.

The chain's CDR3 is CASNHYGVVPLHF. DNA of the CDR3: TGTGCCAGCAACCACTACGGGGTTGTTCCCCTCCACTTT. The chain combines TRBV28 with TRBJ1-6; D not resolved. CDR1 is MDHEN, CDR2 SYDVKM, per germline. CDR3 length: 13 amino acids. The ends were cut back, 7 bases at V and 13 bases at J, with 17 bases in the middle.

The V gene is TRBV6-5, the J gene TRBJ2-7; 7 bases match TRBD2. The CDR3 runs 15 residues. CDR1 is MNHEY and CDR2 is SVGAGI in the germline V gene. The V gene end was trimmed by 6 bases and the J gene end by 2 bases; junction bases not matched to a gene: 10. This chain's CDR3 is CASRSTWEGAYEQYF. CDR3 sequence (DNA): TGTGCCAGCAGGTCTACCTGGGAGGGAGCCTACGAGCAGTACTTC.

The chain has TRBV28 and TRBJ1-1; no clear D. From germline, CDR1 is MDHEN and CDR2 SYDVKM. This CDR3 contains 14 residues. The V and J ends lost 6 bases and 2 bases respectively, with 13 bases between them. For the CDR3, the DNA is TGTGCCAGCAGCACCCTTCCGGGTAACACTGAAGCTTTCTTT. This sequence encodes CASSTLPGNTEAFF.

The chain employs TRBV5-1 and TRBJ2-5; TRBD2 aligns across 8 bases. CDR1 and CDR2 from the germline V gene are SGHRS and YFSETQ. CDR3 length: 15 amino acids. V lost 1 base to trimming and J lost 1 base; unmatched junction nucleotides: 3. The CDR3, as DNA: TGCGCCAGCAGCTTGCTAGCGGGCGTCCAAGAGACCCAGTACTTC. Protein: CASSLLAGVQETQYF.

This chain connects TRBV7-9 to TRBJ2-7; D gene uncertain. The V end was cut by 0 bases, the J end by 3 bases, with 6 bases between. This CDR3 contains 13 residues. From germline, CDR1 is SEHNR and CDR2 FQNEAQ (reference sequence). Here the CDR3 DNA reads TGTGCCAGCAGCTTAGCCCCTATCTACGAGCAGTACTTC. Its translation: CASSLAPIYEQYF. The full variable domain, completed using reference TRBV7-9 and TRBJ2-7, is DTGVSQNPRHKITKRGQNVTFRCDPISEHNRLYWYRQTLGQGPEFLTYFQNEAQLEKSRLLSDRFSAERPKGSFSTLEIQRTEQGDSAMYLCASSLAPIYEQYFGPGTRLTVT.